This T cell receptor beta chain was retrieved from a study of response to subunit inactivated influenza vaccine. Study outcomes and limitations: Authors proposed each seasonal influenza vaccination draws in few new T cells.

This clonotype was seen repeatedly, ten times or more. What it binds is unknown. CDR3 size: 16 residues. The germline V gene encodes CDR1 MNHEY and CDR2 SVGEGT. Trimming stripped 4 bases from V and 2 bases from J, with 15 bases between. Via MiXCR, TCRdb re-called the RT-PCR reads, giving one row per CDR3 protein. The sample includes approximately 490,000 distinct CDR3 sequences, more than 7% seen only once; the top ten take roughly 14%. The genes are TRBV6-2 or TRBV6-3 and TRBJ2-1; D is possibly TRBD1 (5 bases). The specimen comprised PBMCs from blood, sampled about 24 months after vaccination. The sequence came from a man between 50 and 70 years old who received an inactivated influenza vaccine. This CDR3 reads CASSSRWGGPYNEQFF. The CDR3 DNA follows: TGTGCCAGCAGTTCCCGTTGGGGCGGTCCCTACAATGAGCAGTTCTTC.